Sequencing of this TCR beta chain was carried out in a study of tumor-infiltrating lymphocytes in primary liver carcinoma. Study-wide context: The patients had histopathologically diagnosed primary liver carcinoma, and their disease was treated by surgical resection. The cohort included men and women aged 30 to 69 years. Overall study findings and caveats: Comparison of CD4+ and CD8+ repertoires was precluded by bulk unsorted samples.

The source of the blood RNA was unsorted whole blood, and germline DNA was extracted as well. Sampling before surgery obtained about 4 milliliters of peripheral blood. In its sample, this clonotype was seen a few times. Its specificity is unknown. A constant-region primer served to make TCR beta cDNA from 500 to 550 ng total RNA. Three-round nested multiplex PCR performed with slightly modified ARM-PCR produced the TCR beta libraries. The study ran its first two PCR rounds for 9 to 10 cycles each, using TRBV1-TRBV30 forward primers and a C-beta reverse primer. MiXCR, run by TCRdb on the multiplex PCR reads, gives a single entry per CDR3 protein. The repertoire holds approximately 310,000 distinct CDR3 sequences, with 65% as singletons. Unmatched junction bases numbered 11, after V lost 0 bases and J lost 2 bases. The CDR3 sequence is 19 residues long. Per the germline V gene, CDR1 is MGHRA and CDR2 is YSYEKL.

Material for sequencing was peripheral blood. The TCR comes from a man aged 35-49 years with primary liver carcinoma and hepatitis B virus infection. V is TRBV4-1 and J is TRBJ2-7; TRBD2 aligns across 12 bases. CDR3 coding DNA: TGCGCCAGCAGCCAAGAAGGAGGGTCTAGCGGGAGGGCCGCCTACGAGCAGTACTTC. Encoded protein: CASSQEGGSSGRAAYEQYF.